The subject of this entry is one T cell receptor (beta chain). The trim removed 1 base at V and 7 bases at J, leaving 8 bases unmatched. Germline-derived CDR1 and CDR2 are KGHSH and LQKENI. The CDR3 is made up of 16 amino acids. The data are from a study of blood T cell repertoires in COVID-19. TCRdb keeps only in-frame clones here, not all; method: immunoSEQ multiplex PCR. The table includes 200,000 to 300,000 clones, 70% to 90% detected once. The V and J genes are TRBV18 and TRBJ2-3; 10 bases are a match to TRBD2. Sequenced sample: peripheral blood. This receptor was taken from a human donor in a cohort sampled during active COVID-19. The chain's CDR3 is CASSPREREGPYTQYF. CDR3 nucleotide sequence: TGTGCCAGCTCACCACGTGAGCGGGAGGGCCCGTATACGCAGTATTTT.